This T cell receptor (beta chain) was found in a study of shared clonotypes between healthy human individuals. Study outcomes and limitations: Incompleteness in sorted-subset sequencing, despite large depth, was shown by rarefaction. Richness estimates generally favored naive over memory subsets.

This CDR3 region has 15 residues. From germline, CDR1 is MNHEY and CDR2 SMNVEV (reference sequence). V shed 5 bases and J shed 0 bases, with 10 bases lying between them. Only in-frame clones appear in the TCRdb table, and some are missing; sequencing was by immunoSEQ multiplex PCR. The table has approximately 2.3 million clones, more than 80% seen once. Remarks on this clone: What it recognizes is unknown.

This receptor was obtained from a man between 18 and 35 years old in good health. Some clones in this sample may be carry-over from other donors' samples. Sequenced input: naive CD4+ T cells from PBMCs. Subset denoted: CD45RA+ positively selected. This chain uses TRBV27 with TRBJ1-4; D possibly corresponds to TRBD1 (5 bases). The CDR3 reads CASSPGRATNEKLFF. DNA for the CDR3: TGTGCCAGCAGTCCGGGACGGGCAACTAATGAAAAACTGTTTTTT.